This T cell receptor beta chain was captured by sequencing in a study of T cells after somatic rescue of genetic block. Profiled with immunoSEQ multiplex PCR; TCRdb holds only in-frame clones, not every one. The sample shows about 15,000 clones, about 71% of them seen only once. The CDR3 covers 15 residues. The germline CDR1 and CDR2 sequences are GTSNPN and SVGIG (reference sequence). The sequence came from a boy aged 5 to 17. Source material: peripheral blood mononuclear cells (PBMCs). The V gene is TRBV30, the J gene TRBJ2-5, with 7 bases that match TRBD1. The DNA end lines up better with TRBJ2-7; the J call may be wrong. The CDR3 is CAWRRSQGTAYEQYF. In DNA, the CDR3 is TGTGCCTGGAGGCGTTCACAGGGGACCGCCTACGAGCAGTACTTC.